This T cell receptor beta chain is drawn from a study of T cell repertoires in cytomegalovirus infection. As for the study in general: Alongside well-studied HLA-B-restricted CMV epitopes, recently identified HLA-C-restricted CMV epitopes were also used. Public TCR beta signatures provided an indication of both CMV infection and a matching HLA type.

From the reads, TCRdb called clonotypes with MiXCR, one entry per CDR3 protein. The table records 49,000 or so distinct CDR3 sequences, around 18% of them present only once. Notes on the study in general: The study identified carriers of CMV plus the relevant HLA from cumulative public TCR beta family frequency. CMV-specific TCR beta clonotypes restricted by HLA-C were the ones dominating the ex vivo response.

This clonotype was seen ten or more times. The target antigen is unknown. This CDR3 contains 15 residues. V was pared by 4 bases and J by 2 bases, with 3 bases of the junction left unmatched. Germline V gene data show CDR1 as SGHTA and CDR2 as FQGNSA. The receptor's source is a human donor in good health (CMV status not recorded). Some clones in this sample may be carry-over from other donors' samples. The chain couples TRBV7-2 to TRBJ2-1, with 9 bases matching TRBD2. The sample consisted of CD8+ T cells from cultured PBMCs, taken from culture after CMV antigen stimulation. The CDR3 here is CASSYASGAYNEQFF. The CDR3 region has the DNA TGTGCCAGCAGCTACGCTAGCGGGGCCTACAATGAGCAGTTCTTC.